The present T cell receptor (beta chain) was sequenced within a study of Ad26.COV2.S vaccination and SARS-CoV-2 variants. Background on the study: Ad26.COV2.S shots went into the muscle once or twice, 56 days apart. Overall study findings and caveats: Higher spike-specific TCR breadth was found in vaccine recipients than in placebo recipients.

As for this clone: Its antigen is unidentified.

The treatment denotes: around 19 received Ad26.COV2.S at low or high dose, single or two shots; about five received placebo; per-sample allocation not given. Samples were taken on day 63 after the first vaccine or placebo injection. Method: immunoSEQ multiplex PCR; TCRdb's copy keeps in-frame clones and lacks some. The table includes under 600,000 clones, about nine tenths detected once. Germline values: CDR1 SNHLY, CDR2 FYNNEI. The CDR3 is 15 residues long. Trimming took 4 bases from V and 5 from J, leaving 15 bases between them. The chain is built from TRBV2 and TRBJ2-1; D gene unclear. The source was peripheral blood, collected in a trial of Ad26.COV2.S vaccine versus placebo. The sequence derives from a person between 18 and 65 years old who received the Ad26.COV2.S COVID-19 vaccine or a placebo. DNA of the CDR3: TGTGCCAGCAGTGTCCGTAGAAGGGCCAACAATGAGCAGTTCTTC. Amino acid sequence: CASSVRRRANNEQFF.